The sequence of this TCR beta chain was determined in a study of blood T cell repertoires in COVID-19. Here immunoSEQ multiplex PCR was the method, and the copy in TCRdb shows in-frame clones only, minus some. The profile shows more than 90,000 clones, approximately 86% of them singletons. The table lists this clone with a count of one. The CDR3 contains 15 residues. Germline V gene lookup returns CDR1 DFQATT and CDR2 SNEGSKA (reference sequence). The germline V and J ends were trimmed by 3 bases and 4 bases, with 18 bases remaining between them. The sample consisted of peripheral blood. V is TRBV20-1 and J is TRBJ1-1; D unclear. The TCR sequence derives from a man in his forties with acute or convalescent COVID-19. The CDR3 DNA follows: TGCAGTGCTAGTGTGAGAGGGCGCGGTTCCACTGAAGCTTTCTTT. It specifies CSASVRGRGSTEAFF.